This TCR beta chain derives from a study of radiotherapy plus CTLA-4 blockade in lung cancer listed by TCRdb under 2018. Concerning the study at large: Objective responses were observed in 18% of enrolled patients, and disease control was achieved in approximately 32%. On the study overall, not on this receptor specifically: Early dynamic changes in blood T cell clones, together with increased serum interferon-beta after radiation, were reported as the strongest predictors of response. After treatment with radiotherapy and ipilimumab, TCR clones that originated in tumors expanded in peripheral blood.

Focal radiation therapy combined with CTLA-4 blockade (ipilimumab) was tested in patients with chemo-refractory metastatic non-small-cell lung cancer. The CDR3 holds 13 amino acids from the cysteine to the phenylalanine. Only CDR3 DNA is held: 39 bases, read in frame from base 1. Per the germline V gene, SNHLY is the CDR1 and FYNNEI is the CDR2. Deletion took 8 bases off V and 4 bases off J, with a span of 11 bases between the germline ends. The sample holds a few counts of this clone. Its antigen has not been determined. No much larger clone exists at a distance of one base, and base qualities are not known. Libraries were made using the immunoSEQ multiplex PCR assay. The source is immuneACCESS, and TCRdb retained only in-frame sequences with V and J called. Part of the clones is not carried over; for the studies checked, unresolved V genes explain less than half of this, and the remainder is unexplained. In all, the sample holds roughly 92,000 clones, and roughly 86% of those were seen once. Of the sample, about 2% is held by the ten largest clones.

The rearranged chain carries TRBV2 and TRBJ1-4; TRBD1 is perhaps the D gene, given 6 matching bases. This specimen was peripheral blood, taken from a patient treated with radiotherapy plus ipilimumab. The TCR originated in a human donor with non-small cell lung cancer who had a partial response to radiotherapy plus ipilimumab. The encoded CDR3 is CASLTGVNEKLFF. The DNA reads TGTGCCAGCTTGACAGGAGTTAATGAAAAACTGTTTTTT.